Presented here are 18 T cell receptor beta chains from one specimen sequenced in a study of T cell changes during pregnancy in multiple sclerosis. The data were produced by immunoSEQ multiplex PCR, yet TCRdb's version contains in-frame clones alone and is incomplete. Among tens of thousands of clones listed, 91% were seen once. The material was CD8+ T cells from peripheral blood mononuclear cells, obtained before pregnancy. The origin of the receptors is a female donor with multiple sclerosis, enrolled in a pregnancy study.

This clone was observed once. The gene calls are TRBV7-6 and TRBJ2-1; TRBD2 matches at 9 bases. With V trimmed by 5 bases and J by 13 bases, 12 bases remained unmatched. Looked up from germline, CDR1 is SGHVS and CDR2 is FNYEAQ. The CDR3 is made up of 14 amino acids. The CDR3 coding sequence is TGTGCCAGCAGCCCTTACGGACTAGCGAGGTATCAGTTCTTC. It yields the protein CASSPYGLARYQFF.

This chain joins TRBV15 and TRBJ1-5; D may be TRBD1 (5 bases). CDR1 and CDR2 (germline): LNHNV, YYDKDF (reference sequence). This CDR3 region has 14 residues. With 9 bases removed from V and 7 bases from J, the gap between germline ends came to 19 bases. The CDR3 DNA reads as TGTGCCACGAAAGATCCAGGGTCAGGCCAGCCCCAGCATTTT. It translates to CATKDPGSGQPQHF.

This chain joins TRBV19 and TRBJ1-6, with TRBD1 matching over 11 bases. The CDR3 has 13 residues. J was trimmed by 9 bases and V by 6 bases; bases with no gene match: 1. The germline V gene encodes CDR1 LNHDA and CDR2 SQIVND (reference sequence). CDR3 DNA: TGTGCCAGTAGGGACAGGGGGCCTTCACCCCTCCACTTT. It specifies CASRDRGPSPLHF.

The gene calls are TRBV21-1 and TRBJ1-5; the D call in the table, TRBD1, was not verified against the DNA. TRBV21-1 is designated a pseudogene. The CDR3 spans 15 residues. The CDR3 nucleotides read TGTGCCAGCAGCAAAGCCAGGGGGTTGGCTCAGCCCCAGCATTTT. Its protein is CASSKARGLAQPQHF.

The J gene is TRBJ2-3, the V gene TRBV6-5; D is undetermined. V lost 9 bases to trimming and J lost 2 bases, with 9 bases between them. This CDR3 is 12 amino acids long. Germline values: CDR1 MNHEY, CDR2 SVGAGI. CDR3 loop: CARNRNTDTQYF. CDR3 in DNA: TGTGCCAGAAATCGTAACACAGATACGCAGTATTTT.

CDR3 coding DNA: TGTGCCAGCAGCTTAACTGGACTAGCGGACGGAAGGGACACCGGGGAGCTGTTTTTT. Protein: CASSLTGLADGRDTGELFF. The V and J genes are TRBV7-3 and TRBJ2-2; 10 bases match TRBD2. Unmatched junction bases numbered 10, after V lost 0 bases and J lost 3 bases. Germline CDR1 is SGHTA and CDR2 is FQGTGA. The CDR3 is 19 residues long.

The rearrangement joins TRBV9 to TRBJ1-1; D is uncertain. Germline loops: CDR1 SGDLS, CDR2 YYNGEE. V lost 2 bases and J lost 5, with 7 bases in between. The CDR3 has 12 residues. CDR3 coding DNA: TGTGCCAGCAGCGTTTCCGGGACTGAAGCTTTCTTT. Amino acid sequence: CASSVSGTEAFF.

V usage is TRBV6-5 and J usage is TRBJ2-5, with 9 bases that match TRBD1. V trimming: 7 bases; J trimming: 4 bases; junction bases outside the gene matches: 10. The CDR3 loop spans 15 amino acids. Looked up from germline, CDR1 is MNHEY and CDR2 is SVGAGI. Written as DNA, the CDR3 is TGTGCCAGCAAGTTACGAACAGGGGGCCTAGAGACCCAGTACTTC. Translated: CASKLRTGGLETQYF.

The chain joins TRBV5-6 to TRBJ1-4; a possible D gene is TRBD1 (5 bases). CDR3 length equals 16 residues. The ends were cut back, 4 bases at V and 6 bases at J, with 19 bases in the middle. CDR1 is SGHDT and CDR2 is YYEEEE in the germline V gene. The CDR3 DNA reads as TGTGCCAGCAGCAGCCACTTTGGCGGGGGAGATGAAAAACTGTTTTTT. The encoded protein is CASSSHFGGGDEKLFF.

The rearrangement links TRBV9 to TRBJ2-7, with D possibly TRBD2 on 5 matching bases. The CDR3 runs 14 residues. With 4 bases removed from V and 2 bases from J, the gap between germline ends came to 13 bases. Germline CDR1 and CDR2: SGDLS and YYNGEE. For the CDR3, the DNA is TGTGCCAGCAGCCCGGTCGACGGGACCTACGAGCAGTACTTC. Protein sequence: CASSPVDGTYEQYF.

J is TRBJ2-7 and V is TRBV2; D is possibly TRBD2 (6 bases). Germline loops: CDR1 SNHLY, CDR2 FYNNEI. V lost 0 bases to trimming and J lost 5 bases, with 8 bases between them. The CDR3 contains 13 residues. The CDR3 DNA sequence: TGTGCCAGCAGTGAAGCGAGGAGGGACGAGCAGTACTTC. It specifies CASSEARRDEQYF. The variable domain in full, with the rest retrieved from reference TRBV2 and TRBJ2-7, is EPEVTQTPSHQVTQMGQEVILRCVPISNHLYFYWYRQILGQKVEFLVSFYNNEISEKSEIFDDQFSVERPDGSNFTLKIRSTKLEDSAMYFCASSEARRDEQYFGPGTRLTVT.

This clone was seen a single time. The CDR3 DNA reads TGCGCCAGCAGTGTTGGGACAGGGGGCTACGAGCAGTACTTC. The encoded protein is CASSVGTGGYEQYF. The rearrangement links TRBV10-2 to TRBJ2-7; 11 bases are shared with TRBD1. The CDR3 has 14 amino acids. Per the germline V gene, CDR1 is WSHSY and CDR2 is SAAADI. V shed 4 bases, J shed 3 bases, and the junction held 2 bases outside the gene matches.

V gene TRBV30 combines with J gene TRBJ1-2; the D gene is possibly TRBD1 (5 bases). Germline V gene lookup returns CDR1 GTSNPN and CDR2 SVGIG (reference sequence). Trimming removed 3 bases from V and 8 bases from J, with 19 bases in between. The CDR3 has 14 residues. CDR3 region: CAWSQRSQGYGYTF. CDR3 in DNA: TGTGCCTGGAGCCAAAGATCTCAGGGTTACGGCTACACCTTC.

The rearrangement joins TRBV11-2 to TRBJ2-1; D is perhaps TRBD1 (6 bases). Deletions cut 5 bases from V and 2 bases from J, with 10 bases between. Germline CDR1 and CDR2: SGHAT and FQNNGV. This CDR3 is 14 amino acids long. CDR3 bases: TGTGCCAGCAGCCCGGACAGCGCCTACAATGAGCAGTTCTTC. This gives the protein CASSPDSAYNEQFF.

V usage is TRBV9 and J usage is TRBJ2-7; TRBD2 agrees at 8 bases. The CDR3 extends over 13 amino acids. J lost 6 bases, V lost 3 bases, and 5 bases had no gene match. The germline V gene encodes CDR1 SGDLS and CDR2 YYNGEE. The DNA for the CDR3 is TGTGCCAGCAGCGCTGTAAGCGGGGGCGAGCAGTACTTC. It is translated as CASSAVSGGEQYF.

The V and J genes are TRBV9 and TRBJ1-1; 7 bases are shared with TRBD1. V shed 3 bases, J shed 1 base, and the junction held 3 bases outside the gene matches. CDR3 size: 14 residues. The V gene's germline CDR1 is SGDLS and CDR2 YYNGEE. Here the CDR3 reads CASSAQGGNTEAFF. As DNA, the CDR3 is TGTGCCAGCAGCGCGCAGGGGGGGAACACTGAAGCTTTCTTT.

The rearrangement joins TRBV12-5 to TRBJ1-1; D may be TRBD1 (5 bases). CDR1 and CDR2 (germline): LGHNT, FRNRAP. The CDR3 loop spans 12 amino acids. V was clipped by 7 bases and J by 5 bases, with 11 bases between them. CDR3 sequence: CASARGGTEAFF. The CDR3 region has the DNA TGTGCTAGTGCCCGGGGGGGAACTGAAGCTTTCTTT.

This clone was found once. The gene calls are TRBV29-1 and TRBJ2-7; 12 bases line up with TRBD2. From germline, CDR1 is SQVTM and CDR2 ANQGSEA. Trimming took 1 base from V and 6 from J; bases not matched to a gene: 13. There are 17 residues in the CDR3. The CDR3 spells CSVEGKLTSGGGFEQYF. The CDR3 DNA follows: TGCAGCGTTGAAGGCAAACTGACTAGCGGGGGAGGATTCGAGCAGTACTTC.